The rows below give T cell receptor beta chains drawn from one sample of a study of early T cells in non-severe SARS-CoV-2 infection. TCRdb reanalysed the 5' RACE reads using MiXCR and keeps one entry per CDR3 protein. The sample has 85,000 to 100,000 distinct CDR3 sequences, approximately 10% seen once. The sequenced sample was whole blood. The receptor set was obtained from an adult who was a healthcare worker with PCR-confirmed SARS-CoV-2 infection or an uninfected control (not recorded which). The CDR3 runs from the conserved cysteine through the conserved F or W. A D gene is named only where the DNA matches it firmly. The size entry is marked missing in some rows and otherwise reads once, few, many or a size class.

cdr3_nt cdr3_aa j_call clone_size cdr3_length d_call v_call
TGTGCCAGCAGCCTATTCCCGGACAGACCTCCGACCTACTACGAGCAGTACTTC CASSLFPDRPPTYYEQYF TRBJ2-7 many 18 NA TRBV3-1
TGTGCCAGCAGAGAAGGGACCGCCGGGGAGCTGTTTTTT CASREGTAGELFF TRBJ2-2 NA 13 NA TRBV6-1
TGTGCCAGCAGCCGCCTTGATCCCCCAACAGATACGCAGTATTTT CASSRLDPPTDTQYF TRBJ2-3 few 15 NA TRBV6-5
TGTGCCAGCAGCCCCCACAGGGGGCTCGGCACTGAAGCTTTCTTT CASSPHRGLGTEAFF TRBJ1-1 many 15 TRBD1 TRBV3-1
TGTGCCAGCAGCTTGACAGTGGGTACCTACAATGAGCAGTTCTTC CASSLTVGTYNEQFF TRBJ2-1 NA 15 NA TRBV5-5
TGTGCCCTGACAGGGGGACAGGGTACTGAAGCTTTCTTT CALTGGQGTEAFF TRBJ1-1 NA 13 TRBD1 TRBV28
TGCAGCGTTGGGCCAGAGCTTGAAGCTTTCTTT CSVGPELEAFF TRBJ1-1 few 11 NA TRBV29-1
TGTGCCAGCAGCCAAAGTACTATTAGCGGGTATGCAGATACGCAGTATTTT CASSQSTISGYADTQYF TRBJ2-3 NA 17 TRBD2 TRBV3-1
TGTGCCAGCTCACCACTCTCGGGACAGCAAGAGACCCAGTACTTC CASSPLSGQQETQYF TRBJ2-5 NA 15 TRBD1 TRBV18
TGCGCCAGCAGCCACCGAATAGGACAGGGTGGCACCGGGGAGCTGTTTTTT CASSHRIGQGGTGELFF TRBJ2-2 NA 17 TRBD1 TRBV4-1
TGTGCCAGCAGCTTAAGGGGGACCGAGACCCAGTACTTC CASSLRGTETQYF TRBJ2-5 few 13 NA TRBV11-3
TGTGCCAGCAGCGTCCGGGACCCAAGCACCGGGGAGCTGTTTTTT CASSVRDPSTGELFF TRBJ2-2 many 15 NA TRBV11-2
TGTGCCAGCAGGGCCGGGACTAGGGCCATTCAGTACTTC CASRAGTRAIQYF TRBJ2-4 many 13 TRBD2 TRBV12-3/TRBV12-4
TGTGCCAGTAGTCGAATCCTTACTAGCGGGAGGCGTCGAGAGCAGTTCTTC CASSRILTSGRRREQFF TRBJ2-1 many 17 TRBD2 TRBV19
TGTGCCACCAGCGCCCGACTTGGGCAGTTCTTC CATSARLGQFF TRBJ2-1 NA 11 NA TRBV15
TGTGCCAGCAGCTTAGTCGTCAGCACTGAAGCTTTCTTT CASSLVVSTEAFF TRBJ1-1 NA 13 NA TRBV7-2
TGTGCCATCAGTCCCCAGGGACGGGGCACTGAAGCTTTCTTT CAISPQGRGTEAFF TRBJ1-1 few 14 NA TRBV10-3
TGTGCCAGCAGTCCCCGACAGGGGGAGTCCTATGGCTACACCTTC CASSPRQGESYGYTF TRBJ1-2 many 15 TRBD1 TRBV6-6
TGTGCCAGCAGCCCAGTCGGGACAGTAAGCGAAAAACTGTTTTTT CASSPVGTVSEKLFF TRBJ1-4 many 15 TRBD1 TRBV9
TGTGCCAGCAGTCGGGACAGGGGTCGAGGGGAGCTGTTTTTT CASSRDRGRGELFF TRBJ2-2 many 14 TRBD1 TRBV6-5
TGTGCCAGCAGCTTAGAGGTCCTGGGAGCTTTCTTT CASSLEVLGAFF TRBJ1-1 many 12 NA TRBV7-9
TGTGCCAGCTCACTCCAGGGGCAGGGGTATGGCTACACCTTC CASSLQGQGYGYTF TRBJ1-2 NA 14 NA TRBV18
TGTGCCAGCAGCTTAGTAGTAGGTCATGAGCAGTACTTC CASSLVVGHEQYF TRBJ2-7 once 13 NA TRBV7-6
TGTGCCTGGAGGAGGACATTGAACACTGAAGCTTTCTTT CAWRRTLNTEAFF TRBJ1-1 few 13 NA TRBV30
TGTGCCAGCAGTTACGGGGACAGGGGGCTGGGGACTGAAGCTTTCTTT CASSYGDRGLGTEAFF TRBJ1-1 many 16 TRBD1 TRBV6-6
TGTGCCAGCAGTGCCCACAATCAGCCCCAGCATTTT CASSAHNQPQHF TRBJ1-5 few 12 NA TRBV25-1
TGCGCCAGCAGCTTGGCAGGGGATCAAGGCTACACCTTC CASSLAGDQGYTF TRBJ1-2 NA 13 NA TRBV5-1
TGTGCCAGCAGCTTGGGACAGGGGAAAGTTGGCTACACCTTC CASSLGQGKVGYTF TRBJ1-2 NA 14 TRBD1 TRBV5-6
TGCAGTGCCTCAGATCCTGAGTCTAGCACAGATACGCAGTATTTT CSASDPESSTDTQYF TRBJ2-3 NA 15 NA TRBV20-1
TGTGTCAGTAGTAGGACCGGGACAGGCCCCTACAATGAGCAGTTCTTC CVSSRTGTGPYNEQFF TRBJ2-1 NA 16 TRBD1 TRBV19
TGTGCCAGTAGTATTGGGGTATCGGGCAATGAGCAGTTCTTC CASSIGVSGNEQFF TRBJ2-1 NA 14 NA TRBV19
TGTGCCAGCAGCTTAGGGTCTCACACAGATACGCAGTATTTT CASSLGSHTDTQYF TRBJ2-3 NA 14 NA TRBV7-2
TGTGCCAGCAGTTCCTACGAGCAGTACTTC CASSSYEQYF TRBJ2-7 few 10 NA TRBV27
TGTGCCAGCAGCAAAGGGGTAATCGCGCCAGGGCCCACTGAAGCTTTCTTT CASSKGVIAPGPTEAFF TRBJ1-1 few 17 NA TRBV21-1
TGTGCCAGCAGCCACGCCGGGACAGGAGTCTATGGCTACACCTTC CASSHAGTGVYGYTF TRBJ1-2 few 15 TRBD1 TRBV3-1
TGTGCCAGCAGCAAAGACGGGGCTCGAGGGGGAAACTATGGCTACACCTTC CASSKDGARGGNYGYTF TRBJ1-2 few 17 NA TRBV3-1
TGTGCCAGCAGTGAATTTCTCTCAGGGGGGCGCGACACTGAAGCTTTCTTT CASSEFLSGGRDTEAFF TRBJ1-1 many 17 TRBD1 TRBV2
TGTGCCAGCAGCCAGCCCGGCAATCAGCCCCAGCATTTT CASSQPGNQPQHF TRBJ1-5 few 13 NA TRBV3-1
TGTGCCAGCAGTTCCCCGTTTTCGGGGGGGCTGAGCAATCAGCCCCAGCATTTT CASSSPFSGGLSNQPQHF TRBJ1-5 many 18 NA TRBV12-3/TRBV12-4
TGTGCCAGCAGCTTCCCCAGGGGGAGTAGCAATCAGCCCCAGCATTTT CASSFPRGSSNQPQHF TRBJ1-5 few 16 TRBD1 TRBV7-2
TGCGCCAGCAGCTTGGACCTAGCGGGAGTGTCCTACGAGCAGTACTTC CASSLDLAGVSYEQYF TRBJ2-7 many 16 TRBD2 TRBV5-1
TGCGCCAGCAGCTTACTGACGAGGTCTGAAGCTTTCTTT CASSLLTRSEAFF TRBJ1-1 NA 13 NA TRBV5-1
TGTGCCAGCACCCGTAGCGGGGGCTCCTACAATGAGCAGTTCTTC CASTRSGGSYNEQFF TRBJ2-1 many 15 TRBD2 TRBV2
TGTGCCAGCAATCAGAACCCTTATGGCTACACCTTC CASNQNPYGYTF TRBJ1-2 few 12 NA TRBV2
TGCGCCAGCAGCCAAGAAGGAAGCTCCTACAATGAGCAGTTCTTC CASSQEGSSYNEQFF TRBJ2-1 many 15 NA TRBV4-1
TGTGCCAGCAGCTTAACACTGGACAGGGCGAACACTGAAGCTTTCTTT CASSLTLDRANTEAFF TRBJ1-1 few 16 TRBD1 TRBV11-2
TGTGCCAGCAGTTTATTTCGGACCGGGGCGCTGTTTTTT CASSLFRTGALFF TRBJ2-2 many 13 NA TRBV28
TGTGCCAGCAGCCCGTCCCGGGACATTTACAATGAGCAGTTCTTC CASSPSRDIYNEQFF TRBJ2-1 few 15 NA TRBV7-9